This T cell receptor (beta chain) was observed in a study of blood T cell repertoires in COVID-19. CDR3 length equals 16 residues. The V gene lost 3 bases and the J gene lost 0 bases, with 13 bases spanning the gap. In germline, CDR1 is SGHRS, CDR2 YFSETQ. In the study's own analysis: Reference gene primer amplification yielded estimated nucleated cell counts. The repertoire was sequenced with immunoSEQ multiplex PCR; TCRdb's copy has only in-frame clones and lacks some. V and J calls and clone size are as listed in that table; D and trimming were resolved from the DNA. The sample contains over 250,000 clones, about 89% of which appear only once.

This clonotype was sampled from a man aged 35 to 55 who had recovered from COVID-19. Sequenced sample: PBMCs or T cells enriched from blood (not recorded which). The chain joins TRBV5-1 to TRBJ1-3; a weak D match, TRBD1 (6 bases). The CDR3 loop is CASSSRDTDSGNTIYF. The CDR3, as DNA: TGCGCCAGCAGCTCACGGGACACAGACTCTGGAAACACCATATATTTT.